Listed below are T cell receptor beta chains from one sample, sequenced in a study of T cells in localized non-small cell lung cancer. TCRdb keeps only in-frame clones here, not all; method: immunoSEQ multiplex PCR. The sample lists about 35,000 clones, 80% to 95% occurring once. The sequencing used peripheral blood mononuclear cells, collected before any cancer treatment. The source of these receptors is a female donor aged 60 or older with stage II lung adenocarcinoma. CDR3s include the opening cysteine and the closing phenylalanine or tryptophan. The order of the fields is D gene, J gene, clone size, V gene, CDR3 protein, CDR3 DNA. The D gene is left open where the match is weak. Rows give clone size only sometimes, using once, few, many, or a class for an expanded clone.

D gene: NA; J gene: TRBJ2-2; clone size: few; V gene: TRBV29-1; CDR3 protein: CSAGWGNTGELFF; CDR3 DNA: TGCAGCGCCGGTTGGGGAAACACCGGGGAGCTGTTTTTT
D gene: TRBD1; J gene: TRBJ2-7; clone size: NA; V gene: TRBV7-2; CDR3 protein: CASSSRGLKYEQYF; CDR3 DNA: TGTGCCAGCAGCTCCAGGGGGCTTAAGTACGAGCAGTACTTC
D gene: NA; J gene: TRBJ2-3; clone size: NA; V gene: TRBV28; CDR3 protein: CATINGQANTDTQYF; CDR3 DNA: TGTGCCACCATTAACGGGCAGGCGAACACAGATACGCAGTATTTT
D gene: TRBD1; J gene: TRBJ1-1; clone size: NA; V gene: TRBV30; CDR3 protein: CAWGVDRENTEAFF; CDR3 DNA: TGTGCCTGGGGGGTGGACAGGGAGAACACTGAAGCTTTCTTT
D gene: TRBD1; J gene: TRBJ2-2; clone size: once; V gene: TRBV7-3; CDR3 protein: CASSLEHRGTGELFF; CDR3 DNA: TGTGCCAGCAGCTTAGAACACAGGGGCACCGGGGAGCTGTTTTTT
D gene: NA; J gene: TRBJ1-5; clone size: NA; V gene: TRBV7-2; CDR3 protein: CASSLLHQRDSNQPQHF; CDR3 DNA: TGTGCCAGCAGCTTATTACACCAAAGAGATAGCAATCAGCCCCAGCATTTT
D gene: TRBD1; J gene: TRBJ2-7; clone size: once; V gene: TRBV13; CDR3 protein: CASNHRGSSYEQYF; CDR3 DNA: TGTGCCAGCAACCACAGGGGGTCCTCCTACGAGCAGTACTTC
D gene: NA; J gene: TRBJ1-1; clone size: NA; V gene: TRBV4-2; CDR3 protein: CASSAAGPTEAFF; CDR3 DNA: TGTGCCAGCAGCGCTGCAGGGCCCACTGAAGCTTTCTTT
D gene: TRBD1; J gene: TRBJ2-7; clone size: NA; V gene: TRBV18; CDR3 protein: CASSLLGTGTGRNEQYF; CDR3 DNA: TGTGCCAGCTCACTCCTTGGTACCGGGACAGGGCGTAACGAGCAGTACTTC
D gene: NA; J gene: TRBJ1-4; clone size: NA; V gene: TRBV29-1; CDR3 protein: CSVNLRQELTNEKLFF; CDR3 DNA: TGCAGCGTCAACCTTAGACAGGAATTAACTAATGAAAAACTGTTTTTT
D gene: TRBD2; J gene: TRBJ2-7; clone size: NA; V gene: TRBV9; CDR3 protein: CASSAPRGAGGYEQYF; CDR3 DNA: TGTGCCAGCAGCGCACCGCGAGGAGCGGGGGGCTACGAGCAGTACTTC
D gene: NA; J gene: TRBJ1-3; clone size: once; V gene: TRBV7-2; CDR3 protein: CASSIGQNTIYF; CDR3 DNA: TGTGCCAGCAGCATTGGACAGAACACCATATATTTT
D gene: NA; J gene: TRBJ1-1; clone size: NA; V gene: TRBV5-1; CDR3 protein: CASSHPSNTEAFF; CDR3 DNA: TGCGCCAGCAGCCACCCATCGAACACTGAAGCTTTCTTT
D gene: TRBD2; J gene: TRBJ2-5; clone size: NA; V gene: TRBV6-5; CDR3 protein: CASSPGLAMKTQYF; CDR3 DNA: TGTGCCAGCAGCCCGGGACTAGCGATGAAGACCCAGTACTTC
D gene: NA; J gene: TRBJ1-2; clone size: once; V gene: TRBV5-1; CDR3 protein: CASSLETLGQGADYGYTF; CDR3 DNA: TGCGCCAGCAGCCTTGAGACCCTAGGGCAGGGCGCTGATTATGGCTACACCTTC
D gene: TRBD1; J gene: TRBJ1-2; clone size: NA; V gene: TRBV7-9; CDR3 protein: CASSFGTGGGYTF; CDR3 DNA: TGTGCCAGCAGCTTCGGGACAGGGGGCGGCTACACCTTC
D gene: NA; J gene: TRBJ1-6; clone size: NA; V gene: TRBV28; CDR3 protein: CASSLGGGNSPLHF; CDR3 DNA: TGTGCCAGCAGTTTAGGGGGCGGTAATTCACCCCTCCACTTT
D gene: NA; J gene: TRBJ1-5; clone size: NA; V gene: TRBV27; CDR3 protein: CASSPFGQNQPQHF; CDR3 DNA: TGTGCCAGCAGTCCATTCGGACAGAATCAGCCCCAGCATTTT
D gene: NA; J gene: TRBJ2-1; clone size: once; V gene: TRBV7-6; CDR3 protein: CASSQNRGGGNNEQFF; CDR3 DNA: TGTGCCAGCAGCCAAAATAGGGGGGGAGGTAACAATGAGCAGTTCTTC
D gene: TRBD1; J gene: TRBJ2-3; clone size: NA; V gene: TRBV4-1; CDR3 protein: CASSLGQGATDTQYF; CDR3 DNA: TGCGCCAGCAGCCTGGGACAGGGGGCAACAGATACGCAGTATTTT
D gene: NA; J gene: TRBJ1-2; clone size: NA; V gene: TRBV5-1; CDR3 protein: CASSLGVGGDGYTF; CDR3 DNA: TGCGCCAGCAGCTTGGGGGTCGGAGGGGACGGCTACACCTTC
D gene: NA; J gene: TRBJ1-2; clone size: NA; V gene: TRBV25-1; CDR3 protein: CASLNIWNGYTF; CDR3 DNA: TGTGCCAGCCTTAATATATGGAATGGCTACACCTTC
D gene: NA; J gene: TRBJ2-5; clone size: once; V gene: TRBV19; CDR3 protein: CASARWGGRQETQYF; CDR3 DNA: TGTGCCAGCGCAAGATGGGGAGGTCGGCAAGAGACCCAGTACTTC
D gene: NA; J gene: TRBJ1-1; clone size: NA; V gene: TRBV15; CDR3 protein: CATSRAGGPNTEAFF; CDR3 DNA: TGTGCCACCAGCAGAGCTGGGGGACCCAACACTGAAGCTTTCTTT
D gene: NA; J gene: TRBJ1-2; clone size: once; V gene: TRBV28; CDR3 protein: CASSPWGGSYGYTF; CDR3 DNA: TGTGCCAGCAGTCCGTGGGGGGGTTCCTATGGCTACACCTTC
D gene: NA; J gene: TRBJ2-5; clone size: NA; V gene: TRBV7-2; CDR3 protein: CASSLNPQNQETQYF; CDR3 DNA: TGTGCCAGCAGCTTAAACCCCCAGAACCAAGAGACCCAGTACTTC
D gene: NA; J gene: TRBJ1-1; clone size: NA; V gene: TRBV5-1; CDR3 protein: CASSSDTEAFF; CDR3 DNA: TGCGCCAGCAGCTCGGACACTGAAGCTTTCTTT
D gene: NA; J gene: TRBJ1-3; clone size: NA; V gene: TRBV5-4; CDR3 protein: CASSLGSGLISGNTIYF; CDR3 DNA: TGTGCCAGCAGCTTGGGGTCAGGGCTAATCTCTGGAAACACCATATATTTT
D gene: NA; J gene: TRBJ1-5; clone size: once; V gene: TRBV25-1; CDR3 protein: CASSFTGQQPQHF; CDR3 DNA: TGTGCCAGCAGCTTCACAGGGCAACAGCCCCAGCATTTT
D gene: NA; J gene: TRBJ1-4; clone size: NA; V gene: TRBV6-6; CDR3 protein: CASRRINEKLFF; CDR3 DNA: TGTGCCAGCAGGCGGATTAATGAAAAACTGTTTTTT
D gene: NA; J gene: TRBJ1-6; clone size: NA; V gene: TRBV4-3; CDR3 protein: CASSQAHRNNSPLHF; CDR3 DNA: TGCGCCAGCAGCCAAGCTCACAGGAATAATTCACCCCTCCACTTT
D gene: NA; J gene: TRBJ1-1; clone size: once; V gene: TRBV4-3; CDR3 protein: CASSQDPAPNTEAFF; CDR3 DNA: TGCGCCAGCAGCCAAGATCCAGCCCCGAACACTGAAGCTTTCTTT
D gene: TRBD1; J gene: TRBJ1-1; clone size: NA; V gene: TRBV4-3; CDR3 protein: CASSGQGRSEAFF; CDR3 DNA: TGCGCCAGCAGTGGACAGGGGAGGTCTGAAGCTTTCTTT
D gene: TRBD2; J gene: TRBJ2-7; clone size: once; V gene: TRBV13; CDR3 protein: CASSLRGRADEQYF; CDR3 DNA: TGTGCCAGCAGCTTACGTGGGAGGGCGGACGAGCAGTACTTC
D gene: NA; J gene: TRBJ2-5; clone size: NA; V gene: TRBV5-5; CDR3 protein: CASSSGESGGREETQYF; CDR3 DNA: TGTGCCAGCAGCTCAGGGGAGTCGGGGGGCCGGGAAGAGACCCAGTACTTC
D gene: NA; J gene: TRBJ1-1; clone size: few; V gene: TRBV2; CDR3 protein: CASIRRNTEAFF; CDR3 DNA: TGTGCCAGCATCAGGCGGAACACTGAAGCTTTCTTT
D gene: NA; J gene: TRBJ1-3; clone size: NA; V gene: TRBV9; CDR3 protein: CASSVLTGNTIYF; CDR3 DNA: TGTGCCAGCAGCGTATTAACTGGAAACACCATATATTTT